Below are 18 T cell receptor beta chains sequenced from a single sample in a study of blood T cell repertoires in COVID-19. Using immunoSEQ multiplex PCR, the repertoire was profiled, and TCRdb retains in-frame clones only, with some absent. The sample holds 240,000 or so clones, more than 80% seen once. Sequenced: peripheral blood. Receptors were obtained from a woman older than 75 with COVID-19, enrolled during active disease.

This clone was detected only a few times. The genes are TRBV5-1 and TRBJ1-1; D is uncertain. V was cut by 4 bases and J by 0 bases, with 16 bases left in between. The CDR3 extends over 16 amino acids. Looked up from germline, CDR1 is SGHRS and CDR2 is YFSETQ. As DNA, the CDR3 is TGCGCCAGCAGCGAGGCCCAAACCCTCATGAACACTGAAGCTTTCTTT. Its translation is CASSEAQTLMNTEAFF.

The CDR3 reads CASSEQGVNEQFF. In DNA, the CDR3 is TGCGCCAGCAGCGAACAGGGGGTCAATGAGCAGTTCTTC. The chain joins TRBV5-1 to TRBJ2-1, with TRBD1 matching over 8 bases. CDR3 length: 13 amino acids. Per the germline V gene, CDR1 is SGHRS and CDR2 is YFSETQ. V lost 4 bases and J lost 6; bases outside the gene matches: 3.

V gene TRBV6-2 or TRBV6-3 combines with J gene TRBJ2-7; TRBD2 matches at 7 bases. The germline V gene encodes CDR1 MNHEY and CDR2 SVGEGT. There are 17 residues in the CDR3. V dropped 0 bases and J dropped 7; count of bases not matched to a gene: 15. CDR3 residues: CASSYSSRRSGTAEQYF. The CDR3 coding sequence is TGTGCCAGCAGTTACTCGAGCAGGCGGAGCGGGACGGCTGAGCAGTACTTC.

A note on this clone: Other DNA sequences in this specimen translate into the identical CDR3. V and J are TRBV12-3 or TRBV12-4 and TRBJ1-1; D is possibly TRBD1 (6 bases). This CDR3 contains 13 residues. V was cut by 3 bases and J by 1 base, with 6 bases left in between. This chain's CDR3 is CASSLGQNTEAFF. For the CDR3, the DNA is TGTGCCAGCAGTTTGGGACAGAACACTGAAGCTTTCTTT.

The V call is TRBV6-5, the J call TRBJ1-2; the D gene is possibly TRBD1 (5 bases). Trimming removed 8 bases from V and 7 bases from J, with 20 bases in between. Per the germline V gene, CDR1 is MNHEY and CDR2 is SVGAGI. The CDR3 runs to 14 residues. CDR3 protein: CASSLEGLLGGYTF. CDR3 bases: TGTGCCAGCTCTCTAGAGGGACTCCTTGGTGGCTACACCTTC.

V usage is TRBV29-1 and J usage is TRBJ2-5; D uncertain. The CDR3 loop spans 14 amino acids. Trimming took 3 bases from V and 4 from J, leaving 15 bases between them. Germline V lookup: CDR1 SQVTM, CDR2 ANQGSEA. The CDR3 DNA sequence: TGCAGCGTTGACCTTACTTTCCCCCCAGAGACCCAGTACTTC. Encoded protein: CSVDLTFPPETQYF.

The rearrangement uses TRBV19 and TRBJ2-3; TRBD1 aligns across 7 bases. The CDR3 is made up of 13 amino acids. Germline lookup yields CDR1 LNHDA and CDR2 SQIVND (reference sequence). V lost 5 bases, J lost 3 bases, and 2 bases stayed unmatched. CDR3 sequence (DNA): TGTGCCAGTAGTGCCAGGGGGACAGATACGCAGTATTTT. It codes for CASSARGTDTQYF.

V usage is TRBV6-5 and J usage is TRBJ1-2, with 7 bases lining up with TRBD1. J was trimmed by 13 bases and V by 6 bases; bases with no gene match: 14. This CDR3 comprises 13 residues. Germline-derived CDR1 and CDR2 are MNHEY and SVGAGI. The CDR3 DNA is TGTGCCAGCAGCGGAACCGGGACAGCCCCTCTCACCTTC. It specifies CASSGTGTAPLTF.

This clone has more than one count but fewer than ten. The junction does not match germline at one end; this may be a read error. The chain combines TRBV30 with TRBJ1-1, with D possibly TRBD1 on 6 matching bases. There are 13 residues in the CDR3. The V gene's germline CDR1 is GTSNPN and CDR2 SVGIG (reference sequence). This CDR3 reads CAYFSPGQPRSLF. The CDR3 DNA follows: TGTGCCTATTTCAGCCCAGGACAGCCAAGAAGTCTCTTT.

This clone was counted once. The chain links TRBV7-9 to TRBJ2-3; 9 bases are shared with TRBD2. Losses at the gene ends were 5 bases for V and 2 bases for J; bases not matched to a gene: 11. CDR1 is SEHNR and CDR2 is FQNEAQ in the germline V gene (reference sequence). CDR3 length: 17 residues. The CDR3 reads CASSQGLAGPITDTQYF. CDR3 coding DNA: TGTGCCAGCAGCCAGGGGCTAGCGGGGCCCATCACAGATACGCAGTATTTT.

V is TRBV2 and J is TRBJ1-1; D is possibly TRBD1 (6 bases). Trimming took off 8 bases at V and 1 base at J, with 14 bases between the two ends. Germline V gene lookup returns CDR1 SNHLY and CDR2 FYNNEI. The CDR3 totals 14 residues. CDR3: CASGQFRGNTEAFF. The CDR3 coding sequence is TGTGCCAGCGGGCAGTTCAGGGGGAACACTGAAGCTTTCTTT.

J is TRBJ1-2 and V is TRBV28; D gene unclear. Per the germline V gene, CDR1 is MDHEN and CDR2 is SYDVKM. There are 14 residues in the CDR3. Trimming pared 7 bases from V and 5 bases from J, leaving 17 bases between. The chain's CDR3 is CASIPRVGNYGYTF. The DNA of the CDR3 is TGTGCCAGCATCCCGCGGGTAGGGAATTATGGCTACACCTTC.

The J gene is TRBJ1-1, the V gene TRBV5-1; D unresolved. The CDR3 is made up of 14 amino acids. The germline CDR1 and CDR2 sequences are SGHRS and YFSETQ. The V end lost 1 base, the J end lost 0 bases, and 7 bases lay between the germline ends. As DNA, the CDR3 is TGCGCCAGCAGCTTGATAGACTTGAACACTGAAGCTTTCTTT. It specifies CASSLIDLNTEAFF.

The chain links TRBV6-5 to TRBJ1-5, with TRBD1 identical over 7 bases. Germline loops: CDR1 MNHEY, CDR2 SVGAGI. Trimming cost V 6 bases and J 8 bases; bases outside gene matches: 10. The CDR3 runs to 14 residues. The CDR3 sequence: CASRIQGSLKPQHF. The DNA of the CDR3 is TGTGCCAGCAGGATACAGGGGTCCTTGAAGCCCCAGCATTTT.

The V gene is TRBV28, the J gene TRBJ2-3, with a weak D call TRBD1 (6 bases). Germline CDR1 is MDHEN and CDR2 is SYDVKM. Trimming shortened V by 0 bases and J by 3 bases, and 10 bases separated the two germline ends. This CDR3 is 15 amino acids long. The CDR3 sequence: CASSLWGAGTDTQYF. In DNA, the CDR3 is TGTGCCAGCAGTTTATGGGGGGCAGGGACAGATACGCAGTATTTT.

V and J are TRBV6-5 and TRBJ1-1; D not certain. The CDR3 length is 15 residues. V was clipped by 6 bases and J by 7 bases, with 21 bases between them. In germline, CDR1 is MNHEY, CDR2 SVGAGI. This chain's CDR3 is CASRGGKQRPREAFF. The CDR3, as DNA: TGTGCCAGCAGAGGAGGGAAACAGAGACCCCGTGAAGCTTTCTTT.

V usage is TRBV18 and J usage is TRBJ1-1, with 8 nucleotides matching TRBD1. After removal of 6 bases from V and 0 bases from J, the junction contained 9 bases not matched to a gene. The CDR3 length is 16 residues. Per the germline V gene, CDR1 is KGHSH and CDR2 is LQKENI. This chain's CDR3 is CASSVYMGQVNTEAFF. The CDR3 DNA reads TGTGCCAGCTCGGTCTATATGGGACAGGTGAACACTGAAGCTTTCTTT.

The rearrangement uses TRBV19 and TRBJ1-2, with 10 bases that match TRBD1. V lost 4 bases to trimming and J lost 3 bases; unmatched junction nucleotides: 8. This CDR3 has 16 residues. The germline V gene encodes CDR1 LNHDA and CDR2 SQIVND (reference sequence). CDR3 DNA sequence: TGTGCCAGTAGTACACCAGCGACAGGGGGCTACTATGGCTACACCTTC. Amino acid sequence: CASSTPATGGYYGYTF.